This TCR beta chain was sequenced in a study of blood T cell repertoires in COVID-19. The CDR3 loop spans 14 amino acids. Germline loops: CDR1 MNHNS, CDR2 SASEGT. Clones were read by immunoSEQ multiplex PCR, and TCRdb kept only the in-frame ones, dropping some. The profile shows 85,000 to 95,000 clones, more than 75% of them singletons. This clone was observed a handful of times. One junction end disagrees with the germline gene, perhaps due to a read error. The origin of this receptor is a human donor with acute or convalescent COVID-19. The donor label of this sample is uncertain. The sequenced sample was peripheral blood. This chain connects TRBV6-1 to TRBJ1-2, with 8 bases matching TRBD1. The CDR3 protein is CASSERGTGLIGAF. As DNA, the CDR3 is TGTGCCAGCAGTGAACGGGGGACAGGACTCATCGGGGCCTTC.